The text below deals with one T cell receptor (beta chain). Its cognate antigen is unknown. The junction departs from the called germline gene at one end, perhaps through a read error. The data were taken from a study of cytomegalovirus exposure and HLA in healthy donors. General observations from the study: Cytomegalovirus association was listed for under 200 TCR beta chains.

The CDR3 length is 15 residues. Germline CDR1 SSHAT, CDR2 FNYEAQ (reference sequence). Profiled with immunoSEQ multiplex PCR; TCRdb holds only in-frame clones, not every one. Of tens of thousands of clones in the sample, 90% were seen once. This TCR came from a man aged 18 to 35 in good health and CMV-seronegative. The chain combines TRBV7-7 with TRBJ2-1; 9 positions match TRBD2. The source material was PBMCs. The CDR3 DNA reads TGTGCTAGCAGCCCACGGACTAGCGACTACAATGAGCAGTTCTTC. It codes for CASSPRTSDYNEQFF.